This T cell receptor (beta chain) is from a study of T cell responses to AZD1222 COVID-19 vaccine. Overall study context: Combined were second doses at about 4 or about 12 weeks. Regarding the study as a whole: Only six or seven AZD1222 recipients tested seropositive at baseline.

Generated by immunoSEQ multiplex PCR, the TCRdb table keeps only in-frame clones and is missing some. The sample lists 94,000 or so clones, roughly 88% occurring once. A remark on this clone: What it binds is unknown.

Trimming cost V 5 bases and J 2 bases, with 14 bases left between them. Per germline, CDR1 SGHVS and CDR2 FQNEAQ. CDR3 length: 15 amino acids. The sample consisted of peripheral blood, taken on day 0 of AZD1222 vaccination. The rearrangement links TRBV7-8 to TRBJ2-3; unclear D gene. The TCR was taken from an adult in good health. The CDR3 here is CASSPTERYTDTQYF. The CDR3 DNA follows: TGTGCCAGCAGCCCTACCGAGCGATACACAGATACGCAGTATTTT.